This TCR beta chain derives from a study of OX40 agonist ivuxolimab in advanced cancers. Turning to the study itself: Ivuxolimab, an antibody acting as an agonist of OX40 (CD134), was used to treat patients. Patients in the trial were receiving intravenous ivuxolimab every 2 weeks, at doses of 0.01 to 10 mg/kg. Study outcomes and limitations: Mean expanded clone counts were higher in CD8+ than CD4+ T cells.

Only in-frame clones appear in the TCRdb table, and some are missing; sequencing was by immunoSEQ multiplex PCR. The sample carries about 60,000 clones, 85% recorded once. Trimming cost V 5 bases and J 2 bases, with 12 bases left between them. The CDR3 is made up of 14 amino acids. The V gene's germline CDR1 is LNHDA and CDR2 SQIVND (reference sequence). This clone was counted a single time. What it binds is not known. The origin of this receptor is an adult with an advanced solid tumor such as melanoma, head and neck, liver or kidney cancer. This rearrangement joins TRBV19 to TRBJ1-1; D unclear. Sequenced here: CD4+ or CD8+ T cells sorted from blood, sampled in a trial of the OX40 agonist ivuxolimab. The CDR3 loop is CASSEGLINTEAFF. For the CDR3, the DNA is TGTGCCAGTAGTGAAGGGTTGATTAACACTGAAGCTTTCTTT.